Listed here is a single T cell receptor (beta chain). The antigen is undetermined. The germline V and J ends were trimmed by 2 bases and 3 bases, with 8 bases remaining between them. Germline CDR1 SGHRS, CDR2 YFSETQ. The CDR3 has 14 residues. This specimen comes from a study of cytomegalovirus exposure and HLA in healthy donors. Broader study findings: By a later analysis, the bulk of CMV-associated TCR beta chains appeared HLA-restricted. Associated with HLA alleles at 0.05 false discovery rate in a later analysis were 16,951 TCR beta sequences. A link between a missense DCLRE1C variant and TCR beta V- and J-gene trimming emerged from a later analysis.

PCR primers comprised 60 Vbeta and 13 Jbeta primers. TCRdb keeps only in-frame clones here, not all; method: immunoSEQ multiplex PCR. The sample holds a few hundred thousand clones; 70% to 80% are singletons and the top ten take under 2%. Healthy bone marrow donors made up the cohort. Sequencing input: PBMCs. The chain links TRBV5-1 to TRBJ1-4; D is uncertain. The clonotype was recovered from a woman under 40 in good health and CMV-seronegative. CDR3 coding DNA: TGCGCCAGCAGCTTCATACCAGCTAATGAAAAACTGTTTTTT. Translation: CASSFIPANEKLFF.